Following are 20 T cell receptor beta chains from one sample sequenced in a study of cytomegalovirus exposure and HLA in healthy donors. Researchers ran the PCR with 60 Vbeta and 13 Jbeta primers. The table came from immunoSEQ multiplex PCR; TCRdb's copy has only in-frame clones and leaves some out. This sample has approximately 130,000 clones; under 85% occur once, and the top ten carry around 1.7%. The sample consisted of PBMCs. These receptors were collected from a boy aged 10-17 years in good health and CMV-seronegative.

This chain uses TRBV2 with TRBJ2-7; 13 nucleotides line up with TRBD2. Germline V lookup: CDR1 SNHLY, CDR2 FYNNEI. V was clipped by 5 bases and J by 3 bases; unmatched bases: 4. The CDR3 extends over 15 amino acids. The CDR3 reads CASSPRTSGSYEQYF. The CDR3, as DNA: TGTGCCAGCAGTCCTCGGACTAGCGGGAGCTACGAGCAGTACTTC. The variable domain in full, completed from reference TRBV2 and TRBJ2-7, reads EPEVTQTPSHQVTQMGQEVILRCVPISNHLYFYWYRQILGQKVEFLVSFYNNEISEKSEIFDDQFSVERPDGSNFTLKIRSTKLEDSAMYFCASSPRTSGSYEQYFGPGTRLTVT.

This sequence joins TRBV5-4 and TRBJ2-7, with D possibly matching TRBD1 (5 bases). This CDR3 has 14 amino acids. From germline, CDR1 is SGHNT and CDR2 YYREEE (reference sequence). V was trimmed by 3 bases and J by 4 bases, leaving 14 bases between them. The CDR3 reads CASSYGHKAYEQYF. DNA for the CDR3: TGTGCCAGCAGCTACGGACACAAGGCATACGAGCAGTACTTC.

The CDR3 DNA is TGTGCCTGGGACCTCTTAGCGGGAGTAAACGAGCAGTACTTC. Encoded protein: CAWDLLAGVNEQYF. V gene TRBV30 combines with J gene TRBJ2-7; TRBD2 matches at 9 bases. Trimming cost V 5 bases and J 5 bases; bases outside gene matches: 10. The V gene's germline CDR1 is GTSNPN and CDR2 SVGIG (reference sequence). The CDR3 spans 14 residues.

This chain joins TRBV4-1 and TRBJ1-5, with 9 bases fitting TRBD1. Germline trimming cut 0 bases from V and 5 bases from J; bases unmatched to any gene: 2. The CDR3 has 15 residues. Per germline, CDR1 MGHRA and CDR2 YSYEKL. The CDR3, as DNA: TGCGCCAGCAGCCAAGAGACAGGGGGGTATCAGCCCCAGCATTTT. This sequence encodes CASSQETGGYQPQHF.

CDR3 protein: CASSPGLASGELFF. The CDR3 bases are TGTGCCAGCAGCCCGGGACTAGCCTCCGGGGAGCTGTTTTTT. V usage is TRBV7-8 and J usage is TRBJ2-2, with TRBD2 matching over 9 bases. Germline V CDR1 and CDR2: SGHVS, FQNEAQ. The CDR3 covers 14 residues. V shed 5 bases, J shed 6 bases, and the junction held 4 bases outside the gene matches.

The chain uses TRBV30 and TRBJ2-2, with TRBD2 matching 10 bases. The CDR3 spans 19 residues. The ends lost 3 bases at V and 0 bases at J; junction bases unmatched: 13. Germline loops: CDR1 GTSNPN, CDR2 SVGIG (reference sequence). The CDR3 DNA reads TGTGCCTGGAGCTCCCGTCTAGCGGGAGTACCCTCGAACACCGGGGAGCTGTTTTTT. Translation gives CAWSSRLAGVPSNTGELFF.

The chain carries TRBV5-1 and TRBJ2-5; tentatively, D is TRBD1 (5 bases). Per the germline V gene, CDR1 is SGHRS and CDR2 is YFSETQ. This CDR3 region has 13 residues. V was trimmed by 4 bases and J by 3 bases, leaving 10 bases between them. The CDR3 protein is CASSDSREETQYF. CDR3 sequence (DNA): TGCGCCAGCAGCGACTCCAGGGAAGAGACCCAGTACTTC.

The chain has TRBV13 and TRBJ1-4, with D possibly matching TRBD1 (5 bases). Germline CDR1 reads PRHDT; CDR2 reads FYEKMQ (reference sequence). Trimming took 1 base from V and 4 from J, leaving 10 bases between them. This CDR3 region has 15 residues. CDR3 sequence reads: CASSLVSGCNEKLFF. Here the CDR3 DNA reads TGTGCCAGCAGCTTAGTGTCAGGGTGTAATGAAAAACTGTTTTTT.

The rearrangement uses TRBV6-1 and TRBJ1-2, with D possibly TRBD1 on 6 matching bases. Germline CDR1 is MNHNS and CDR2 is SASEGT. The V end was cut by 1 base, the J end by 7 bases, with 13 bases between. The CDR3 sequence is 14 residues long. CDR3 sequence (DNA): TGTGCCAGCAGTGAAGAAGGGGGGGTTAGTGGCTACACCTTC. Translation: CASSEEGGVSGYTF.

The chain combines TRBV28 with TRBJ2-7; 7 nucleotides match TRBD2. The CDR3 runs to 15 residues. With 2 bases clipped from V and 3 bases from J, the junction kept 7 bases outside the gene matches. CDR1 and CDR2 from the germline V gene are MDHEN and SYDVKM. The CDR3 protein is CASSLPTRGGYEQYF. The CDR3 DNA is TGTGCCAGCAGTTTACCCACTCGCGGGGGCTACGAGCAGTACTTC.

Only a few counts were recorded for this clone. The V and J genes are TRBV30 and TRBJ1-1; 10 nucleotides align to TRBD1. From germline, CDR1 is GTSNPN and CDR2 SVGIG (reference sequence). This CDR3 has 14 residues. V lost 0 bases, J lost 4 bases, and 2 bases stayed unmatched. The CDR3 DNA reads TGTGCCTGGAGTGTAAGGACAGGGGGCACTGAAGCTTTCTTT. Translated, it gives CAWSVRTGGTEAFF.

The V and J genes are TRBV9 and TRBJ1-3; D is unclear. Per the germline V gene, CDR1 is SGDLS and CDR2 is YYNGEE. The CDR3 has 16 residues. The ends were cut back, 4 bases at V and 1 base at J, with 15 bases in the middle. CDR3 region: CASSPASLESGNTIYF. CDR3 DNA: TGTGCCAGCAGCCCCGCTTCGTTAGAATCTGGAAACACCATATATTTT. The whole variable domain, remainder taken from reference TRBV9 and TRBJ1-3, is DSGVTQTPKHLITATGQRVTLRCSPRSGDLSVYWYQQSLDQGLQFLIQYYNGEERAKGNILERFSAQQFPDLHSELNLSSLELGDSALYFCASSPASLESGNTIYFGEGSWLTVV.

J is TRBJ2-3 and V is TRBV7-9; 9 bases fit TRBD2. Germline-derived CDR1 and CDR2 are SEHNR and FQNEAQ (reference sequence). The V and J ends lost 6 bases and 2 bases, in that order; junction bases with no gene match: 12. The CDR3 length is 17 residues. CDR3 DNA: TGTGCCAGCAGTTACGTTAGCGGGGGACTTCTCACAGATACGCAGTATTTT. The encoded protein is CASSYVSGGLLTDTQYF. The full variable domain, completed using reference TRBV7-9 and TRBJ2-3, is DTGVSQNPRHKITKRGQNVTFRCDPISEHNRLYWYRQTLGQGPEFLTYFQNEAQLEKSRLLSDRFSAERPKGSFSTLEIQRTEQGDSAMYLCASSYVSGGLLTDTQYFGPGTRLTVL.

The J gene is TRBJ1-2, the V gene TRBV7-8; 8 bases align to TRBD1. V dropped 5 bases and J dropped 2; count of bases not matched to a gene: 7. The CDR3 runs 15 residues. Germline V gene data show CDR1 as SGHVS and CDR2 as FQNEAQ. Here the CDR3 DNA reads TGTGCCAGCAGCCTAGGACAGGGCTACAACTATGGCTACACCTTC. It specifies CASSLGQGYNYGYTF.

This clone was recorded only once. The chain carries TRBV6-1 and TRBJ1-6; D ambiguous. Trimming removed 4 bases from V and 5 bases from J, with 3 bases in between. There are 12 residues in the CDR3. Germline V gene data show CDR1 as MNHNS and CDR2 as SASEGT. CDR3 in amino acids: CASSADNSPLHF. The CDR3 region has the DNA TGTGCCAGCAGTGCTGATAATTCACCCCTCCACTTT.

The chain combines TRBV19 with TRBJ1-4, with D maybe TRBD1 (5 bases). V lost 5 bases to trimming and J lost 8 bases, with 18 bases between them. The V gene's germline CDR1 is LNHDA and CDR2 SQIVND (reference sequence). The CDR3 spans 15 residues. CDR3 DNA sequence: TGTGCCAGTAGTTCCGGAGTAGGGGCGGCGGAAAAACTGTTTTTT. Its protein product is CASSSGVGAAEKLFF.

This clone has only one observation. The rearrangement links TRBV7-3 to TRBJ2-3; unclear D gene. V dropped 7 bases and J dropped 3 bases, with 23 bases sitting between them. The CDR3 covers 17 residues. CDR1 and CDR2 (germline): SGHTA, FQGTGA. The CDR3 loop is CASTLTGSRSLTDTQYF. In DNA, the CDR3 is TGTGCCAGCACCCTAACGGGCTCAAGAAGTTTAACAGATACGCAGTATTTT.

The chain carries TRBV6-5 and TRBJ2-3, with 10 positions matching TRBD2. With 2 bases clipped from V and 5 bases from J, the junction kept 4 bases outside the gene matches. CDR1 is MNHEY, CDR2 SVGAGI, per germline. This CDR3 has 15 amino acids. DNA of the CDR3: TGTGCCAGCAGTTACAGCGGGGGGGCCCAAGATACGCAGTATTTT. This gives the protein CASSYSGGAQDTQYF.

CDR3 region: CAWSQDRADQPQHF. Written as DNA, the CDR3 is TGTGCCTGGAGCCAGGACAGGGCTGATCAGCCCCAGCATTTT. The chain has TRBV30 and TRBJ1-5; 8 bases line up with TRBD1. The ends lost 3 bases at V and 5 bases at J; junction bases unmatched: 6. CDR1 is GTSNPN, CDR2 SVGIG, per germline (reference sequence). CDR3 length equals 14 residues.

V is TRBV14 and J is TRBJ2-1, with D perhaps matching TRBD1 (6 bases). V was pared by 3 bases and J by 5 bases, with 8 bases between. This CDR3 is built from 13 residues. Germline CDR1 is SGHDN and CDR2 is FVKESK. This CDR3 reads CASSQGAHNEQFF. CDR3 coding DNA: TGTGCCAGCAGCCAGGGGGCCCACAATGAGCAGTTCTTC. The whole variable domain, remainder taken from reference TRBV14 and TRBJ2-1, is EAGVTQFPSHSVIEKGQTVTLRCDPISGHDNLYWYRRVMGKEIKFLLHFVKESKQDESGMPNNRFLAERTGGTYSTLKVQPAELEDSGVYFCASSQGAHNEQFFGPGTRLTVL.